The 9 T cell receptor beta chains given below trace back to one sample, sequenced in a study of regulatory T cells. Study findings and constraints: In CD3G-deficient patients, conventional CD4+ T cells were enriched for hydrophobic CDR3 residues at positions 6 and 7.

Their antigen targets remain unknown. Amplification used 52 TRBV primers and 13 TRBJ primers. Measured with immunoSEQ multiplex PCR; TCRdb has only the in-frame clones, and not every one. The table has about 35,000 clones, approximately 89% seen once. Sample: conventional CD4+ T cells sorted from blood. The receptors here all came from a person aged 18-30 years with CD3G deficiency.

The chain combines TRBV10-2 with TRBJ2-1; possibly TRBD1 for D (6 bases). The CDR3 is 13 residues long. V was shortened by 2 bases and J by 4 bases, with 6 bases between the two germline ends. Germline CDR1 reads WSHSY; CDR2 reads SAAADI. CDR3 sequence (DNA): TGCGCCAGCAGTGAGAGGGGGTACAATGAGCAGTTCTTC. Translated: CASSERGYNEQFF.

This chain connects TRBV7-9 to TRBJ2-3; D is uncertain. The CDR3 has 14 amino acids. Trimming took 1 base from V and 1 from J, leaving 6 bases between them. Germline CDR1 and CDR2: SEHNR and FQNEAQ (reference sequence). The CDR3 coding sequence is TGTGCCAGCAGCTTAGGAGTTCGCACAGATACGCAGTATTTT. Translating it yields CASSLGVRTDTQYF.

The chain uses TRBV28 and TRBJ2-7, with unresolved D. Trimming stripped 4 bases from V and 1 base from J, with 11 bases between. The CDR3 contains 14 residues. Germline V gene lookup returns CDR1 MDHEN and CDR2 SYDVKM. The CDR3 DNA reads TGTGCCAGCAGTTCCCCAGCTCAGTCCTACGAGCAGTACTTC. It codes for CASSSPAQSYEQYF.

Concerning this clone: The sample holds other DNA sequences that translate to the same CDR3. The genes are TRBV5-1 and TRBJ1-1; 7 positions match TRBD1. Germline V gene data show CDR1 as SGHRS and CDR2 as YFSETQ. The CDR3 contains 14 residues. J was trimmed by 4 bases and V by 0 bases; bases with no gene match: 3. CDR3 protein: CASSLAGGGTEAFF. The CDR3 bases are TGCGCCAGCAGCTTGGCAGGGGGAGGCACTGAAGCTTTCTTT. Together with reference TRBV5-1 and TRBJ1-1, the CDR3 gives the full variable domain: KAGVTQTPRYLIKTRGQQVTLSCSPISGHRSVSWYQQTPGQGLQFLFEYFSETQRNKGNFPGRFSGRQFSNSRSEMNVSTLELGDSALYLCASSLAGGGTEAFFGQGTRLTVV.

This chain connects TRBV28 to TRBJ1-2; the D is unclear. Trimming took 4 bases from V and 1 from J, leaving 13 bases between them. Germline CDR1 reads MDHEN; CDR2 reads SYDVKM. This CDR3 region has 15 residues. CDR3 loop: CASSSSGFNNYGYTF. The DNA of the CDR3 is TGTGCCAGCAGTTCCTCGGGGTTCAATAACTATGGCTACACCTTC.

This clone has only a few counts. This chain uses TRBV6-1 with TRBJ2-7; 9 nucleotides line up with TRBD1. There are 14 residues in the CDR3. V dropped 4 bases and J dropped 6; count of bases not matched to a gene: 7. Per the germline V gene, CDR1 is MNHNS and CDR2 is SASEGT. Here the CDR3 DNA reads TGTGCCAGCAGTGCTGGGACAGGGAACGCCGAGCAGTACTTC. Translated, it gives CASSAGTGNAEQYF.

The CDR3 here is CASSLGPVAGDQETQYF. CDR3 in DNA: TGCGCCAGCAGCTTGGGGCCAGTAGCGGGGGACCAAGAGACCCAGTACTTC. The chain joins TRBV5-1 to TRBJ2-5, with 9 nucleotides matching TRBD2. There are 17 residues in the CDR3. Germline-derived CDR1 and CDR2 are SGHRS and YFSETQ. V lost 0 bases and J lost 0; bases outside the gene matches: 6.

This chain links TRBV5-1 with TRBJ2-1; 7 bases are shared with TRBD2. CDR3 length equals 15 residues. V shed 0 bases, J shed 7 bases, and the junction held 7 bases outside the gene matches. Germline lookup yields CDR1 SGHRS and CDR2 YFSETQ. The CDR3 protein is CASSLVAGALNEQFF. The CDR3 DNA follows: TGCGCCAGCAGCTTGGTGGCGGGAGCATTGAATGAGCAGTTCTTC.

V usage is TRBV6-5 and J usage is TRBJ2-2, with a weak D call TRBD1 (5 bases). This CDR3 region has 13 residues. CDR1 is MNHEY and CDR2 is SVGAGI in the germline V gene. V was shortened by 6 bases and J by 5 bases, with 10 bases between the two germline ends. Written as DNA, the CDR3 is TGTGCCAGCAGCCGCCCAGGGACCGGGGAGCTGTTTTTT. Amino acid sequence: CASSRPGTGELFF.